What follows is one T cell receptor beta chain and its context. The data originate from a study of blood T cell repertoires in COVID-19. Study-wide context: Sites in the United States, Italy and Spain provided acute and convalescent COVID-19 samples. In each case, the material was cDNA or gDNA derived from T cells, B-cell-depleted T cells, or PBMCs.

Germline CDR1 KGHSH, CDR2 LQKENI. The CDR3 has 15 residues. Trimming removed 3 bases from V and 5 bases from J, with 16 bases in between. As processed by the authors: Reference gene primer amplification gave nucleated cell count estimates. Assay used: immunoSEQ multiplex PCR; TCRdb lists only in-frame clones, some missing. V and J calls and clone size are those listed in that table; D and trimming were worked out from the DNA. The sample has 90,000 to 95,000 clones, around 88% seen once. The chain recombines TRBV18 with TRBJ1-1, with D possibly TRBD1 on 5 matching bases. The sequenced sample was peripheral blood. This TCR was recovered from a woman between 65 and 79 years old with acute or convalescent COVID-19. As DNA, the CDR3 is TGTGCCAGCTCACCCGGAGGGGCCCCCGGGACTGAAGCTTTCTTT. Its protein is CASSPGGAPGTEAFF.